This passage covers 25 T cell receptor beta chains from one sample sequenced in a study of beta chain features in type 1 diabetes. Expressed TCRB transcripts were sequenced because the entire RNA isolate underwent reverse transcription. Sequencing used immunoSEQ multiplex PCR; TCRdb keeps in-frame clones, though not all of them. The sample lists over 500,000 clones; roughly 15% were seen once. Input material: naive CD4+ T cells from blood. These receptors all come from a man between 18 and 29 years old in good health.

This clone turned up a few times. The gene calls are TRBV29-1 and TRBJ2-4; no definite D call. The CDR3 sequence is 16 residues long. V was cut by 4 bases and J by 1 base, with 17 bases left in between. Germline V gene data show CDR1 as SQVTM and CDR2 as ANQGSEA. The CDR3 bases are TGCAGCGTTGTGAGGTTTGTGAGCATGGCCAAAAACATTCAGTACTTC. Residues: CSVVRFVSMAKNIQYF.

V is TRBV7-2 and J is TRBJ1-5; TRBD1 is a possible D gene (5 bases). This CDR3 region has 15 residues. V gave up 1 base and J gave up 4 bases, with 11 bases separating them. The germline gives CDR1 SGHTA, CDR2 FQGNSA. Here the CDR3 reads CASSLVWDENQPQHF. Here the CDR3 DNA reads TGTGCCAGCAGCTTAGTATGGGACGAAAATCAGCCCCAGCATTTT.

V usage is TRBV29-1 and J usage is TRBJ2-7; TRBD2 matches 11 bases. The germline CDR1 and CDR2 sequences are SQVTM and ANQGSEA. V shed 7 bases, J shed 2 bases, and the junction held 7 bases outside the gene matches. The CDR3 has 14 amino acids. The CDR3 region is CSGGVAGGPYEQYF. As DNA, the CDR3 is TGCAGCGGTGGGGTAGCGGGAGGGCCCTACGAGCAGTACTTC.

This clone has only one observation. This chain joins TRBV5-6 and TRBJ1-1; D is perhaps TRBD1 (5 bases). CDR1 SGHDT and CDR2 YYEEEE come from the germline V gene. The V end lost 4 bases, the J end lost 2 bases, and 12 bases lay between the germline ends. The CDR3 covers 14 residues. CDR3: CASSLREVNTEAFF. CDR3 in DNA: TGTGCCAGCAGCCTCAGGGAGGTCAACACTGAAGCTTTCTTT.

Only a few counts were recorded for this clone. The chain carries TRBV28 and TRBJ1-5, with D perhaps matching TRBD1 (6 bases). The CDR3 is 15 residues long. The V and J ends lost 6 bases and 3 bases respectively, with 15 bases between them. CDR1 and CDR2 (germline): MDHEN, SYDVKM. The CDR3 here is CASRRQAGANQPQHF. The CDR3 nucleotides are TGTGCCAGCAGGCGACAGGCCGGGGCCAATCAGCCCCAGCATTTT.

This sequence joins TRBV5-1 and TRBJ2-5, with D unclear. Germline V CDR1 and CDR2: SGHRS, YFSETQ. Trimming stripped 1 base from V and 4 bases from J, with 8 bases between. There are 13 residues in the CDR3. CDR3 nucleotides: TGCGCCAGCAGCTTGAGTACCCGAGAGACCCAGTACTTC. Translating gives CASSLSTRETQYF.

The CDR3 protein is CASSFRAGTGGTGANVLTF. The DNA of the CDR3 is TGTGCCAGCAGCTTCCGAGCCGGGACAGGGGGTACTGGGGCCAACGTCCTGACTTTC. The chain employs TRBV7-3 and TRBJ2-6, with 11 bases lining up with TRBD1. After removal of 3 bases from V and 2 bases from J, the junction contained 9 bases not matched to a gene. Germline lookup yields CDR1 SGHTA and CDR2 FQGTGA. The CDR3 is 19 amino acids.

The rearrangement uses TRBV6-6 and TRBJ2-7; TRBD1 matches 9 bases. The length of the CDR3 is 15 residues. Germline trimming cut 2 bases from V and 7 bases from J; bases unmatched to any gene: 9. The V gene's germline CDR1 is MNHNY and CDR2 SVGAGI (reference sequence). For the CDR3, the DNA is TGTGCCAGCAGTTACGCCGGGACAGGGTCTTTTGAGCAGTACTTC. Encoded protein: CASSYAGTGSFEQYF.

The genes are TRBV5-1 and TRBJ1-1; D is ambiguous. The V and J ends lost 0 bases and 0 bases respectively, with 9 bases between them. The CDR3 spans 15 residues. Germline CDR1 is SGHRS and CDR2 is YFSETQ. The CDR3 protein is CASSLAAGLNTEAFF. The DNA of the CDR3 is TGCGCCAGCAGCTTGGCCGCGGGCCTGAACACTGAAGCTTTCTTT.

The chain links TRBV27 to TRBJ2-6; D call uncertain. Germline-derived CDR1 and CDR2 are MNHEY and SMNVEV (reference sequence). The V and J ends lost 4 bases and 0 bases respectively, with 10 bases between them. This CDR3 contains 16 residues. In nucleotides, the CDR3 is TGTGCCAGCAGTTCCTCTTGGGTCTCTGGGGCCAACGTCCTGACTTTC. Translation: CASSSSWVSGANVLTF.

V and J are TRBV5-1 and TRBJ2-7; 8 bases are a match to TRBD1. Germline V gene sequence: CDR1 SGHRS, CDR2 YFSETQ. J gave up 3 bases and V 5 bases, and 10 bases lay outside the gene matches. The CDR3 extends over 15 amino acids. The CDR3 nucleotides are TGCGCCAGCAGATCTAGACAGGGGCAACTCTACGAGCAGTACTTC. This translates into CASRSRQGQLYEQYF.

This clone was observed a few times. The J gene is TRBJ2-3, the V gene TRBV14, with 8 bases fitting TRBD1. J was trimmed by 3 bases and V by 4 bases; bases with no gene match: 9. Germline assignment: CDR1 SGHDN and CDR2 FVKESK. The CDR3 totals 16 residues. The CDR3 DNA reads as TGTGCCAGCAGCCCTTTCGGACAGGGTTGGACAGATACGCAGTATTTT. This encodes CASSPFGQGWTDTQYF. The full variable domain, in which reference TRBV14 and TRBJ2-3 provide the parts outside the CDR3, is EAGVTQFPSHSVIEKGQTVTLRCDPISGHDNLYWYRRVMGKEIKFLLHFVKESKQDESGMPNNRFLAERTGGTYSTLKVQPAELEDSGVYFCASSPFGQGWTDTQYFGPGTRLTVL.

This clone was found a few times. The chain couples TRBV10-3 to TRBJ1-1; a weak D match, TRBD1 (6 bases). Germline V gene data show CDR1 as ENHRY and CDR2 as SYGVKD. The CDR3 extends over 13 amino acids. V lost 9 bases to trimming and J lost 1 base, with 12 bases between them. Here the CDR3 DNA reads TGTGCCATTACCGGGACATCGAACACTGAAGCTTTCTTT. Translation gives CAITGTSNTEAFF.

This clone was picked up a small number of times. The V call is TRBV6-5, the J call TRBJ1-2; 7 bases agree with TRBD1. CDR3 length equals 15 residues. Per germline, CDR1 MNHEY and CDR2 SVGAGI. V trimming: 6 bases; J trimming: 0 bases; junction bases outside the gene matches: 7. CDR3 DNA: TGTGCCAGCAGAACCACAGGGGAAGCTAACTATGGCTACACCTTC. This codes for CASRTTGEANYGYTF.

This clone has more than one count but fewer than ten. The chain carries TRBV30 and TRBJ2-3, with D maybe TRBD2 (6 bases). Germline V gene lookup returns CDR1 GTSNPN and CDR2 SVGIG (reference sequence). The CDR3 is 19 amino acids. V was cut by 0 bases and J by 0 bases, with 22 bases left in between. The CDR3 bases are TGTGCCTGGAGTGTGGGTTCGTGGGCCGGGACTGAAAGCACAGATACGCAGTATTTT. Encoded protein: CAWSVGSWAGTESTDTQYF. The full variable domain, completed using reference TRBV30 and TRBJ2-3, is SQTIHQWPATLVQPVGSPLSLECTVEGTSNPNLYWYRQAAGRGLQLLFYSVGIGQISSEVPQNLSASRPQDRQFILSSKKLLLSDSGFYLCAWSVGSWAGTESTDTQYFGPGTRLTVL.

The rearrangement uses TRBV9 and TRBJ1-1, with D unclear. V shed 0 bases and J shed 2 bases, with 5 bases lying between them. Germline CDR1 SGDLS, CDR2 YYNGEE. This CDR3 comprises 13 residues. The CDR3 reads CASSVGFNTEAFF. The CDR3 coding sequence is TGTGCCAGCAGCGTAGGGTTCAACACTGAAGCTTTCTTT.

The gene calls are TRBV28 and TRBJ2-7, with TRBD2 matching over 9 bases. Germline V gene data show CDR1 as MDHEN and CDR2 as SYDVKM. The CDR3 totals 16 residues. J lost 2 bases, V lost 6 bases, and 11 bases had no gene match. CDR3 in DNA: TGTGCCAGCAGCGGGCAGCGGGGGGCCCAGGCCTACGAGCAGTACTTC. This translates into CASSGQRGAQAYEQYF. Full variable domain (outside the CDR3, taken from reference TRBV28 and TRBJ2-7): DVKVTQSSRYLVKRTGEKVFLECVQDMDHENMFWYRQDPGLGLRLIYFSYDVKMKEKGDIPEGYSVSREKKERFSLILESASTNQTSMYLCASSGQRGAQAYEQYFGPGTRLTVT.

The rearrangement joins TRBV18 to TRBJ1-2; TRBD1 matches at 7 bases. The CDR3 sequence is 15 residues long. V was clipped by 2 bases and J by 5 bases; unmatched bases: 8. Germline V gene data show CDR1 as KGHSH and CDR2 as LQKENI. Written as DNA, the CDR3 is TGTGCCAGCTCACCAGTGAGGGCAGGGGGTTATGGCTACACCTTC. This encodes CASSPVRAGGYGYTF.

The rearrangement uses TRBV19 and TRBJ1-2, with no clear D. The CDR3 has 13 amino acids. The ends were cut back, 3 bases at V and 4 bases at J, with 9 bases in the middle. Per the germline V gene, CDR1 is LNHDA and CDR2 is SQIVND (reference sequence). This chain's CDR3 is CASSIRSSYGYTF. The CDR3 region has the DNA TGTGCCAGTAGTATCCGGTCCTCCTATGGCTACACCTTC.

In nucleotides, the CDR3 is TGTGCCAGCGGGACGCAAGCGTACTACGAGCAGTACTTC. It is translated as CASGTQAYYEQYF. The chain employs TRBV25-1 and TRBJ2-5; D tentatively reads TRBD1 or TRBD2 (5 bases each). The closer fit of TRBJ2-7 to the DNA end suggests the J call may be wrong. The CDR3 runs to 13 residues. From germline, CDR1 is MGHDK and CDR2 SYGVNS.

The chain joins TRBV7-2 to TRBJ1-5; TRBD1 might be the D (5 bases). The ends were cut back, 5 bases at V and 10 bases at J, with 18 bases in the middle. CDR3 size: 14 residues. CDR1 is SGHTA, CDR2 FQGNSA, per germline. As DNA, the CDR3 is TGTGCCAGCAGCCCCCGGGGCGCCAATCGTCCCCAGCATTTT. This translates into CASSPRGANRPQHF.

This chain joins TRBV4-1 and TRBJ2-7, with TRBD1 as a possible D gene (5 bases). CDR3 length: 14 amino acids. CDR1 is MGHRA, CDR2 YSYEKL, per germline. Trimming took off 2 bases at V and 2 bases at J, with 10 bases between the two ends. The CDR3 reads CASSQRGIPYEQYF. CDR3 bases: TGCGCCAGCAGCCAAAGGGGTATCCCCTACGAGCAGTACTTC.

This clone was observed a handful of times. CDR3 bases: TGCGCCAGCAGCTTGGCTGGGCCCGGGGAGCTGTTTTTT. Residues: CASSLAGPGELFF. V is TRBV5-1 and J is TRBJ2-2; D is unresolved. Germline V gene data show CDR1 as SGHRS and CDR2 as YFSETQ. This CDR3 is built from 13 residues. The V gene lost 0 bases and the J gene lost 6 bases, with 6 bases spanning the gap.

The rearrangement uses TRBV2 and TRBJ2-1; 7 bases match TRBD2. The CDR3 runs to 16 residues. Germline CDR1 and CDR2: SNHLY and FYNNEI. V lost 6 bases and J lost 4; bases outside the gene matches: 12. CDR3 region: CASRPVGRSEYNEQFF. The CDR3 coding sequence is TGTGCCAGCAGGCCTGTCGGGAGGTCAGAGTACAATGAGCAGTTCTTC.

The chain is built from TRBV7-9 and TRBJ2-3, with TRBD2 identical over 12 bases. Germline CDR1 and CDR2: SEHNR and FQNEAQ (reference sequence). The CDR3 is 15 residues long. Trimming took 3 bases from V and 6 from J; bases not matched to a gene: 4. Written as DNA, the CDR3 is TGTGCCAGCAGCTTGACTAGCGGGGGATCTGATACGCAGTATTTT. It specifies CASSLTSGGSDTQYF.